Shown below are 32 T cell receptor beta chains from a single sample sequenced in a study of T-cell memory formation after mild COVID-19. One entry per CDR3 protein results from TCRdb running MiXCR on the 5' RACE reads. The sample contains 100,000 to 140,000 distinct CDR3 sequences, around 14% of which appear only once. The specimen was PBMCs or a T cell subset sorted from them (not recorded which). The receptors were gathered from a man in his late teens or twenties who had mild COVID-19 (a few samples of this study predate the infection). Cell type and time point are not known.

This clonotype has a count of ten or more. The chain has TRBV5-1 and TRBJ2-1; no clear D gene. Per germline, CDR1 SGHRS and CDR2 YFSETQ. Deletions cut 1 base from V and 7 bases from J, with 18 bases between. The CDR3 contains 16 residues. The CDR3 DNA is TGCGCCAGCAGCTTGTTTGCAGGCGGCGCCATTAATGAGCAGTTCTTC. Protein: CASSLFAGGAINEQFF.

This clonotype was observed a handful of times. The V and J genes are TRBV12-3 or TRBV12-4 and TRBJ2-7, with D possibly being TRBD2 (6 bases). The V and J ends lost 5 bases and 3 bases respectively, with 8 bases between them. The CDR3 consists of 12 residues. The CDR3 reads CASSQTSYEQYF. The CDR3 DNA reads as TGTGCCAGCAGTCAGACTAGCTACGAGCAGTACTTC.

This clonotype showed up many times. The chain is built from TRBV7-9 and TRBJ1-1, with unresolved D. Germline V gene data show CDR1 as SEHNR and CDR2 as FQNEAQ (reference sequence). The ends were cut back, 1 base at V and 0 bases at J, with 0 bases in the middle. The CDR3 has 12 amino acids. Here the CDR3 reads CASSLVNTEAFF. Here the CDR3 DNA reads TGTGCCAGCAGCTTAGTGAACACTGAAGCTTTCTTT.

J is TRBJ1-5 and V is TRBV19; no clear D. Per germline, CDR1 LNHDA and CDR2 SQIVND (reference sequence). The CDR3 runs 13 residues. V was shortened by 6 bases and J by 2 bases, with 8 bases between the two germline ends. CDR3 sequence: CASSQVGNQPQHF. The CDR3 DNA reads TGTGCCAGTAGCCAGGTGGGCAATCAGCCCCAGCATTTT.

As DNA, the CDR3 is TGTGCCAGCAGCGGACGGTATGGATTAACCGGGGAGCTGTTTTTT. Translation gives CASSGRYGLTGELFF. The V call is TRBV9, the J call TRBJ2-2, with unresolved D. The CDR3 is 15 residues long. Trimming left V 3 bases short and J 5 bases short, with 14 bases between. Germline lookup yields CDR1 SGDLS and CDR2 YYNGEE. The entire variable domain, with the rest obtained from reference TRBV9 and TRBJ2-2, is as follows: DSGVTQTPKHLITATGQRVTLRCSPRSGDLSVYWYQQSLDQGLQFLIQYYNGEERAKGNILERFSAQQFPDLHSELNLSSLELGDSALYFCASSGRYGLTGELFFGEGSRLTVL.

This clonotype occurred many times. The chain is built from TRBV4-1 and TRBJ1-1; no reliable D call. Germline V lookup: CDR1 MGHRA, CDR2 YSYEKL. Trimming cost V 0 bases and J 7 bases, with 12 bases left between them. The CDR3 is made up of 14 amino acids. The CDR3 DNA reads TGCGCCAGCAGCCAAGAGGCGCGGGTTAATGAAGCTTTCTTT. Translating gives CASSQEARVNEAFF.

The chain links TRBV19 to TRBJ2-3, with TRBD1 identical over 9 bases. The CDR3 runs 14 residues. Germline loops: CDR1 LNHDA, CDR2 SQIVND (reference sequence). V was clipped by 1 base and J by 4 bases; unmatched bases: 0. DNA of the CDR3: TGTGCCAGTAGTATAGGACAGGGGGCAGATACGCAGTATTTT. Protein: CASSIGQGADTQYF.

The chain joins TRBV5-1 to TRBJ1-1; possibly TRBD1 for D (5 bases). Germline CDR1 SGHRS, CDR2 YFSETQ. The CDR3 spans 15 residues. Trimming cost V 4 bases and J 5 bases, with 18 bases left between them. The CDR3 region has the DNA TGCGCCAGCAGCCGTTCCCAGGGTGCCCTAACTGAAGCTTTCTTT. Residues: CASSRSQGALTEAFF.

The table lists this clonotype with a few counts. The chain couples TRBV20-1 to TRBJ1-1; D is unresolved. Germline V gene sequence: CDR1 DFQATT, CDR2 SNEGSKA (reference sequence). The V and J ends lost 0 bases and 4 bases respectively, with 12 bases between them. The CDR3 extends over 14 amino acids. The CDR3 nucleotides read TGCAGTGCTAGAGATCTAGCTGGAGGCACTGAAGCTTTCTTT. It translates to CSARDLAGGTEAFF.

This clonotype was detected a few times. The chain has TRBV9 and TRBJ2-5, with 10 bases matching TRBD2. The V gene's germline CDR1 is SGDLS and CDR2 YYNGEE. The CDR3 totals 17 residues. Trimming took 0 bases from V and 5 from J; bases not matched to a gene: 10. The CDR3 nucleotides are TGTGCCAGCAGCGTAGGAGCTAGCGGGGGCCCAGGGGAGACCCAGTACTTC. It translates to CASSVGASGGPGETQYF.

The J gene is TRBJ2-1, the V gene TRBV6-5, with 9 bases identical to TRBD2. Germline-derived CDR1 and CDR2 are MNHEY and SVGAGI. J lost 10 bases, V lost 2 bases, and 12 bases had no gene match. The CDR3 loop spans 16 amino acids. The DNA for the CDR3 is TGTGCCAGCAGTTACCCTACCGGGACTAGCATTTCGGAGCAGTTCTTC. Translating it yields CASSYPTGTSISEQFF.

This rearrangement joins TRBV9 to TRBJ1-1, with D possibly being TRBD1 (5 bases). Trimming left V 4 bases short and J 7 bases short, with 8 bases between. CDR1 SGDLS and CDR2 YYNGEE come from the germline V gene. The CDR3 loop spans 11 amino acids. The CDR3: CASSLDSEAFF. The CDR3, as DNA: TGTGCCAGCAGCCTCGACAGTGAAGCTTTCTTT.

This clonotype showed up many times. The V call is TRBV20-1, the J call TRBJ2-1; 7 positions agree with TRBD1. The CDR3 covers 14 residues. Trimming at V came to 0 bases and at J to 6 bases, leaving 5 bases not matched to a gene. Germline loops: CDR1 DFQATT, CDR2 SNEGSKA (reference sequence). This chain's CDR3 is CSARDAQGINEQFF. The CDR3 bases are TGCAGTGCTAGAGATGCACAGGGGATCAATGAGCAGTTCTTC.

This chain joins TRBV4-3 and TRBJ1-1; D gene ambiguous. Germline V gives CDR1 LGHNA, CDR2 YSLEER. V lost 0 bases, J lost 2 bases, and 10 bases lay in between. The CDR3 totals 15 residues. DNA of the CDR3: TGCGCCAGCAGCCAAGATAGGTGGCCCAACACTGAAGCTTTCTTT. Its protein is CASSQDRWPNTEAFF.

V usage is TRBV29-1 and J usage is TRBJ1-2; TRBD1 might be the D (6 bases). V was trimmed by 6 bases and J by 3 bases, leaving 20 bases between them. This CDR3 is 15 amino acids long. Germline V CDR1 and CDR2: SQVTM, ANQGSEA. The CDR3 DNA follows: TGCAGCGTCACACCGACGGGGGGCGATGACTATGGCTACACCTTC. This sequence encodes CSVTPTGGDDYGYTF. The full variable domain, with the rest looked up from reference TRBV29-1 and TRBJ1-2, is SAVISQKPSRDICQRGTSLTIQCQVDSQVTMMFWYRQQPGQSLTLIATANQGSEATYESGFVIDKFPISRPNLTFSTLTVSNMSPEDSSIYLCSVTPTGGDDYGYTFGSGTRLTVV.

This chain joins TRBV29-1 and TRBJ2-2; no clear D gene. Germline V gene lookup returns CDR1 SQVTM and CDR2 ANQGSEA. The CDR3 sequence is 12 residues long. The germline V and J ends were trimmed by 4 bases and 1 base, with 4 bases remaining between them. CDR3 DNA: TGCAGCGTTGCCCAGAACACCGGGGAGCTGTTTTTT. Translated, it gives CSVAQNTGELFF.

This clonotype was seen many times. This chain joins TRBV29-1 and TRBJ2-3, with 8 nucleotides matching TRBD2. The CDR3 consists of 16 residues. Germline-derived CDR1 and CDR2 are SQVTM and ANQGSEA. Losses at the gene ends were 8 bases for V and 0 bases for J; bases not matched to a gene: 13. CDR3 DNA: TGCAGCCCCCTGATTCATGCGGGGGGAAGCACAGATACGCAGTATTTT. Amino acids: CSPLIHAGGSTDTQYF.

This chain connects TRBV29-1 to TRBJ2-5; D is uncertain. CDR3 length: 11 amino acids. V was shortened by 4 bases and J by 3 bases, with 6 bases between the two germline ends. Germline CDR1 and CDR2: SQVTM and ANQGSEA. The CDR3 spells CSVATEETQYF. The CDR3 DNA reads TGCAGCGTTGCCACAGAAGAGACCCAGTACTTC.

This clonotype was observed a few times. V and J are TRBV5-1 and TRBJ2-3; 7 nucleotides match TRBD1. This CDR3 is built from 16 residues. Trimming at V came to 1 base and at J to 0 bases, leaving 5 bases not matched to a gene. CDR1 is SGHRS and CDR2 is YFSETQ in the germline V gene. The CDR3 sequence: CASSLRRDSSTDTQYF. Written as DNA, the CDR3 is TGCGCCAGCAGCTTGAGAAGGGACAGCAGCACAGATACGCAGTATTTT.

V gene TRBV15 combines with J gene TRBJ2-7; no clear D gene. Trimming shortened V by 5 bases and J by 2 bases, and 10 bases separated the two germline ends. CDR1 is LNHNV and CDR2 is YYDKDF in the germline V gene (reference sequence). This CDR3 has 13 amino acids. As DNA, the CDR3 is TGTGCCACCAGCCAGGAATCCCCCTACGAGCAGTACTTC. Its protein is CATSQESPYEQYF.

The V gene is TRBV4-1, the J gene TRBJ2-3; a weak D match, TRBD2 (7 bases). V shed 1 base and J shed 2 bases, with 16 bases lying between them. Looked up from germline, CDR1 is MGHRA and CDR2 is YSYEKL. The CDR3 length is 17 residues. The CDR3 here is CASSQVTGGGATDTQYF. The DNA of the CDR3 is TGCGCCAGCAGCCAAGTGACAGGCGGGGGCGCCACAGATACGCAGTATTTT.

This clonotype occurred a few times. The gene calls are TRBV2 and TRBJ2-6; the match to TRBD1 covers 8 bases. The V segment lost 3 bases and the J segment 0 bases; nucleotides outside the gene matches: 10. The CDR3 spans 19 residues. Germline CDR1 is SNHLY and CDR2 is FYNNEI. CDR3 residues: CASSELRTGSNSGANVLTF. Here the CDR3 DNA reads TGTGCCAGCAGTGAGCTTCGGACAGGGTCAAACTCTGGGGCCAACGTCCTGACTTTC.

This clonotype has only a few counts. This chain joins TRBV10-3 and TRBJ2-7; 7 nucleotides align to TRBD1. V shed 5 bases and J 0 bases; nucleotides not matched to a gene: 10. Germline V gives CDR1 ENHRY, CDR2 SYGVKD. CDR3 size: 16 residues. The CDR3 protein is CAISPARDSSSYEQYV. CDR3 bases: TGTGCCATCAGTCCAGCCAGGGACAGTTCCTCCTACGAGCAGTACGTC.

The chain couples TRBV20-1 to TRBJ2-5; 10 bases are shared with TRBD2. Trimming cost V 1 base and J 1 base; bases outside gene matches: 12. The CDR3 extends over 18 amino acids. Germline lookup yields CDR1 DFQATT and CDR2 SNEGSKA (reference sequence). CDR3 sequence reads: CSARGQGSLAGIQETQYF. The CDR3 DNA reads TGCAGTGCTAGAGGTCAGGGGTCACTAGCGGGGATCCAAGAGACCCAGTACTTC.

This clonotype was counted only a few times. This chain joins TRBV3-1 and TRBJ2-7; 13 nucleotides match TRBD2. The J segment lost 6 bases and the V segment lost 8 bases, leaving 7 bases of the junction unmatched. This CDR3 has 14 residues. The germline V gene encodes CDR1 LGHDT and CDR2 YNNKEL (reference sequence). The CDR3 nucleotides are TGTGCCAGCGGGTTGGGACTAGCGGGGACCGAGCAGTACTTC. Translating it yields CASGLGLAGTEQYF.

The V gene is TRBV12-3 or TRBV12-4, the J gene TRBJ1-2; D is unclear. V gave up 4 bases and J gave up 4 bases, with 7 bases separating them. The CDR3 loop spans 12 amino acids. The CDR3 bases are TGTGCCAGCAGTTCACGGAGCTATGGCTACACCTTC. This codes for CASSSRSYGYTF.

The chain employs TRBV6-5 and TRBJ1-2; D gene unclear. This CDR3 comprises 17 residues. Germline loops: CDR1 MNHEY, CDR2 SVGAGI. V was clipped by 6 bases and J by 8 bases, with 28 bases between them. CDR3 protein: CASSARVGMRGLSGYTF. CDR3 sequence (DNA): TGTGCCAGCAGCGCTCGGGTGGGGATGCGGGGTTTATCCGGCTACACCTTC.

In nucleotides, the CDR3 is TGCAGCGTTAGCCTAGCGGGGGCCGATAACACCGGGGAGCTGTTTTTT. It translates to CSVSLAGADNTGELFF. The chain employs TRBV29-1 and TRBJ2-2, with 10 bases fitting TRBD2. With V trimmed by 5 bases and J by 2 bases, 8 bases remained unmatched. This CDR3 has 16 residues. Germline loops: CDR1 SQVTM, CDR2 ANQGSEA.

In its sample, this clonotype was seen a few times. This chain links TRBV7-9 with TRBJ1-5; tentatively, D is TRBD1 (6 bases). The CDR3 length is 14 residues. V was shortened by 5 bases and J by 3 bases, with 11 bases between the two germline ends. CDR1 is SEHNR, CDR2 FQNEAQ, per germline (reference sequence). The CDR3 spells CASSATGHNQPQHF. The CDR3 nucleotides are TGTGCCAGCAGCGCAACAGGGCACAATCAGCCCCAGCATTTT.

This clonotype was seen at least ten times. The chain recombines TRBV12-5 with TRBJ1-1; D not certain. CDR1 is LGHNT and CDR2 is FRNRAP in the germline V gene. The CDR3 loop spans 16 amino acids. V was trimmed by 1 base and J by 2 bases, leaving 14 bases between them. The CDR3 sequence: CASGLGGGWNNTEAFF. CDR3 coding DNA: TGTGCTAGTGGTTTGGGCGGCGGGTGGAATAACACTGAAGCTTTCTTT.

The DNA for the CDR3 is TGTGCCTGGACCAACGGGGGAAACACTGAAGCTTTCTTT. Translating it yields CAWTNGGNTEAFF. V gene TRBV30 combines with J gene TRBJ1-1, with D maybe TRBD1 (5 bases). The germline V and J ends were trimmed by 4 bases and 2 bases, with 11 bases remaining between them. The CDR3 contains 13 residues. Germline V gene sequence: CDR1 GTSNPN, CDR2 SVGIG (reference sequence).

V gene TRBV24-1 combines with J gene TRBJ2-7, with D tentatively TRBD1 (6 bases). Looked up from germline, CDR1 is KGHDR and CDR2 is SFDVKD. The CDR3 loop spans 13 amino acids. V was clipped by 4 bases and J by 6 bases, with 12 bases between them. The CDR3 here is CATSDLQGSEQYV. As DNA, the CDR3 is TGTGCCACCAGTGACCTACAGGGAAGCGAGCAGTACGTC.